One and the same sample provided the 9 T cell receptor beta chains below, sequenced in a study of OX40 agonist ivuxolimab in advanced cancers. Profiled with immunoSEQ multiplex PCR; TCRdb holds only in-frame clones, not every one. The sample holds roughly 67,000 clones, approximately 80% seen once. Sequencing used CD4+ or CD8+ T cells sorted from blood, obtained in a trial of the OX40 agonist ivuxolimab. These TCRs come from an adult with an advanced solid tumor such as melanoma, head and neck, liver or kidney cancer.

The chain joins TRBV4-3 to TRBJ1-2; 7 bases fit TRBD1. J was trimmed by 8 bases and V by 0 bases; bases with no gene match: 6. CDR1 is LGHNA, CDR2 YSLEER, per germline. This CDR3 has 14 amino acids. CDR3: CASSQEEGAGGYTF. The CDR3 DNA reads as TGCGCCAGCAGCCAAGAGGAGGGGGCGGGGGGCTACACCTTC.

This sequence joins TRBV2 and TRBJ2-3; D is uncertain. The CDR3 is made up of 14 amino acids. Germline V CDR1 and CDR2: SNHLY, FYNNEI. V was cut by 0 bases and J by 0 bases, with 4 bases left in between. The CDR3 reads CASSEAPSTDTQYF. The CDR3 region has the DNA TGTGCCAGCAGTGAAGCTCCCAGCACAGATACGCAGTATTTT.

The chain is built from TRBV28 and TRBJ2-7, with D possibly matching TRBD1 (6 bases). CDR1 and CDR2 (germline): MDHEN, SYDVKM. This CDR3 has 12 residues. The germline V and J ends were trimmed by 8 bases and 1 base, with 9 bases remaining between them. The CDR3 loop reads CASSRGSYEQYV. The CDR3 DNA follows: TGTGCCAGCTCTAGGGGGTCCTACGAGCAGTACGTC.

In DNA form, the CDR3 reads TGTGCCAGCAGCTCAGCCGGGACAACCGGCCCGGGGTCACCCCTCCACTTT. Translated: CASSSAGTTGPGSPLHF. The V and J genes are TRBV7-9 and TRBJ1-6; D is perhaps TRBD1 (6 bases). The CDR3 has 17 residues. Trimming took 4 bases from V and 10 from J, leaving 23 bases between them. Germline V lookup: CDR1 SEHNR, CDR2 FQNEAQ (reference sequence). Based on the CDR3 plus reference TRBV7-9 and TRBJ1-6, the full variable domain is DTGVSQNPRHKITKRGQNVTFRCDPISEHNRLYWYRQTLGQGPEFLTYFQNEAQLEKSRLLSDRFSAERPKGSFSTLEIQRTEQGDSAMYLCASSSAGTTGPGSPLHFGNGTRLTVT.

The rearrangement uses TRBV7-9 and TRBJ2-5; D perhaps matches TRBD2 (7 bases). V was cut by 1 base and J by 4 bases, with 16 bases left in between. The CDR3 covers 16 residues. The germline V gene has CDR1 SEHNR and CDR2 FQNEAQ (reference sequence). The CDR3 spells CASSLGPARGLETQYF. CDR3 nucleotides: TGTGCCAGCAGCTTAGGTCCTGCGCGGGGGCTAGAGACCCAGTACTTC. The full variable domain, in which reference TRBV7-9 and TRBJ2-5 provide the parts outside the CDR3, is DTGVSQNPRHKITKRGQNVTFRCDPISEHNRLYWYRQTLGQGPEFLTYFQNEAQLEKSRLLSDRFSAERPKGSFSTLEIQRTEQGDSAMYLCASSLGPARGLETQYFGPGTRLLVL.

This clone has just a few counts. This chain connects TRBV27 to TRBJ1-5, with no clear D. V was clipped by 5 bases and J by 4 bases, with 12 bases between them. The germline CDR1 and CDR2 sequences are MNHEY and SMNVEV (reference sequence). This CDR3 region has 14 residues. CDR3 DNA sequence: TGTGCCAGCAGTCAGCGGGGAGCGAATCAGCCCCAGCATTTT. It specifies CASSQRGANQPQHF.

This chain links TRBV7-3 with TRBJ2-1; 8 bases match TRBD2. V trimming: 5 bases; J trimming: 0 bases; junction bases outside the gene matches: 9. The CDR3 runs to 17 residues. Germline CDR1 and CDR2: SGHTA and FQGTGA. DNA for the CDR3: TGTGCCAGCAGCCACCCCACTAGCGGTGCCTCCTACAATGAGCAGTTCTTC. It codes for CASSHPTSGASYNEQFF. Full variable domain (remainder filled in from reference TRBV7-3 and TRBJ2-1): GAGVSQTPSNKVTEKGKYVELRCDPISGHTALYWYRQSLGQGPEFLIYFQGTGAADDSGLPNDRFFAVRPEGSVSTLKIQRTERGDSAVYLCASSHPTSGASYNEQFFGPGTRLTVL.

The gene calls are TRBV9 and TRBJ2-1; D perhaps matches TRBD2 (6 bases). The CDR3 sequence is 14 residues long. V lost 1 base and J lost 8, with 13 bases in between. Germline CDR1 and CDR2: SGDLS and YYNGEE. In DNA form, the CDR3 reads TGTGCCAGCAGCGTATTGGGGGGAAAAGATGAGCAGTTCTTC. It specifies CASSVLGGKDEQFF. Full variable domain (rest looked up from reference TRBV9 and TRBJ2-1): DSGVTQTPKHLITATGQRVTLRCSPRSGDLSVYWYQQSLDQGLQFLIQYYNGEERAKGNILERFSAQQFPDLHSELNLSSLELGDSALYFCASSVLGGKDEQFFGPGTRLTVL.

The V and J genes are TRBV6-5 and TRBJ2-3; D remains unclear. CDR1 is MNHEY and CDR2 is SVGAGI in the germline V gene. The ends were cut back, 4 bases at V and 0 bases at J, with 8 bases in the middle. The CDR3 has 14 amino acids. The DNA for the CDR3 is TGTGCCAGCAGTTTGGGCGCTAGCACAGATACGCAGTATTTT. It is translated as CASSLGASTDTQYF.